The present TCR beta chain was sequenced within a study of cytomegalovirus exposure and HLA in healthy donors. As regards this clone: Its antigen is still unknown.

Germline CDR1 SGHVS, CDR2 FQNEAQ. The ends were cut back, 5 bases at V and 0 bases at J, with 17 bases in the middle. CDR3 length: 17 amino acids. Vbeta (60) and Jbeta (13) primers were used in the PCR. Generated by immunoSEQ multiplex PCR, the TCRdb table keeps only in-frame clones and is missing some. The sample includes 50,000 to 60,000 clones. Points from the study as a whole: In vitro testing confirmed a few CMV-associated chains as specific for CMV antigens.

Sequencing was performed on PBMCs. The sequence was collected from a male donor in good health and CMV-seronegative. This chain uses TRBV7-8 with TRBJ1-3; D ambiguous. CDR3 coding DNA: TGTGCCAGCAGCCCCCCCCGGCGGCATAACTCTGGAAACACCATATATTTT. Its translation is CASSPPRRHNSGNTIYF.